This TCR beta chain was obtained from a study of cytomegalovirus exposure and HLA in healthy donors. The CDR3 consists of 16 residues. The germline V gene encodes CDR1 MGHRA and CDR2 YSYEKL. Trimming took off 0 bases at V and 0 bases at J, with 10 bases between the two ends. This table comes from immunoSEQ multiplex PCR, and its TCRdb copy is limited to in-frame clones, with some not included. The sample has more than 150,000 clones; 84% are singletons. The specimen was PBMCs. The clonotype was recovered from a woman between 18 and 30 years old in good health and CMV-seropositive. The V and J genes are TRBV4-1 and TRBJ2-3; D is unclear. DNA of the CDR3: TGCGCCAGCAGCCAAGATCTCCCAGGTAGCACAGATACGCAGTATTTT. Translated, it gives CASSQDLPGSTDTQYF.